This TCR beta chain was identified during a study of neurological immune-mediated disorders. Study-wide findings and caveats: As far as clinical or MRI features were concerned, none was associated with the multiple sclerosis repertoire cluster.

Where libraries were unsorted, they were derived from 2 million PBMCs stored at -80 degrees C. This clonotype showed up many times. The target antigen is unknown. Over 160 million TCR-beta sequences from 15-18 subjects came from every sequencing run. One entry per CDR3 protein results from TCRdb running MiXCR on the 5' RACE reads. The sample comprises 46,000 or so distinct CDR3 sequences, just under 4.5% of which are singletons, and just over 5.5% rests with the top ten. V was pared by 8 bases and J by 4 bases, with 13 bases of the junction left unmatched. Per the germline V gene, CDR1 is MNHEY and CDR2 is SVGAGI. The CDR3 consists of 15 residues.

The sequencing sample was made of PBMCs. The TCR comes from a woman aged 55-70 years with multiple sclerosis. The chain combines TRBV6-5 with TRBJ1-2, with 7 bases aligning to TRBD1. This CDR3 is CASWPSQGQIYGYTF. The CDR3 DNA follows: TGTGCCAGCTGGCCTTCTCAGGGACAGATCTATGGCTACACCTTC.